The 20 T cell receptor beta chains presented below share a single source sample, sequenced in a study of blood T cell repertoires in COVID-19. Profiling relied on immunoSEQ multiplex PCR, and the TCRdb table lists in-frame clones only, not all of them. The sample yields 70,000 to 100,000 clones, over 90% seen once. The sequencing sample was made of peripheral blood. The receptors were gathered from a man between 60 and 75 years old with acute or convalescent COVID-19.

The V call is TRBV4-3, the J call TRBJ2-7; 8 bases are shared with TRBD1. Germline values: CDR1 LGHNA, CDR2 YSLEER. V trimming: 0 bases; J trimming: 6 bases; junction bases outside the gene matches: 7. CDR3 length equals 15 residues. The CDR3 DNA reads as TGCGCCAGCAGCCAAGACATCAGGGGGCGACTCGAGCAGTACTTC. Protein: CASSQDIRGRLEQYF.

The CDR3 protein is CASSYDAATDTQYF. The CDR3 DNA reads TGTGCCAGCAGTTACGATGCGGCCACAGATACGCAGTATTTT. The chain couples TRBV6-2 or TRBV6-3 to TRBJ2-3; D not resolved. This CDR3 spans 14 amino acids. CDR1 is MNHEY and CDR2 is SVGEGT in the germline V gene. Trimming took 2 bases from V and 2 from J, leaving 8 bases between them.

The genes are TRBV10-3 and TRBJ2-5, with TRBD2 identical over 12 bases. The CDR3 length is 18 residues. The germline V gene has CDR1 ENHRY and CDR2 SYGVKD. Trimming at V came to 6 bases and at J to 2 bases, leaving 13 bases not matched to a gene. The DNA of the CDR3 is TGTGCCATCAGGGGGACGGAGGCCACTAGCGGGGGGCAAGAGACCCAGTACTTC. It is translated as CAIRGTEATSGGQETQYF.

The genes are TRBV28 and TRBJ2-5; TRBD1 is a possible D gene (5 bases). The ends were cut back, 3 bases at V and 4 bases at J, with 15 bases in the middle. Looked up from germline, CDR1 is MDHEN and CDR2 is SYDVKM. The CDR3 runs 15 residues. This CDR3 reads CASSLGTGRAETQYF. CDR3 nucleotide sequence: TGTGCCAGCAGTTTGGGTACGGGCAGGGCAGAGACCCAGTACTTC.

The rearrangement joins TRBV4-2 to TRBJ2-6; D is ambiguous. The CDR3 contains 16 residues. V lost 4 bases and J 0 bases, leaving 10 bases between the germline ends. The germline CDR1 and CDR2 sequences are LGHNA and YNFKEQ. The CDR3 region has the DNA TGTGCCAGCAGCCCCTACGCTAGCTCTGGGGCCAACGTCCTGACTTTC. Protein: CASSPYASSGANVLTF.

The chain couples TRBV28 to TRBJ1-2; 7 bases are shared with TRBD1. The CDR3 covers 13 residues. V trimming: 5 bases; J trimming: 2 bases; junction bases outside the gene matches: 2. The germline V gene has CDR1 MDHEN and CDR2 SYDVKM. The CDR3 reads CASSKGQNYGYTF. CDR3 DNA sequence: TGTGCCAGCAGTAAGGGACAGAACTATGGCTACACCTTC.

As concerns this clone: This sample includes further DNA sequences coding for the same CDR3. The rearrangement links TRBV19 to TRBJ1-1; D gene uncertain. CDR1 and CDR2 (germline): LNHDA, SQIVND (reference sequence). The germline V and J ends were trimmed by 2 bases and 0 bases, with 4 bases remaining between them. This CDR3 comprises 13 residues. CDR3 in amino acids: CASSISVNTEAFF. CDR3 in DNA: TGTGCCAGTAGTATATCTGTGAACACTGAAGCTTTCTTT.

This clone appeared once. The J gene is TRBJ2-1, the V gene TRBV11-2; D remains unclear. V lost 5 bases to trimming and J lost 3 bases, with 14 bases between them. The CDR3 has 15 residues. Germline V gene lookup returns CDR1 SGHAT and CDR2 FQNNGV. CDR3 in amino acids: CASSRWSAYYNEQFF. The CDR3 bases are TGTGCCAGCAGCCGTTGGAGTGCCTACTACAATGAGCAGTTCTTC.

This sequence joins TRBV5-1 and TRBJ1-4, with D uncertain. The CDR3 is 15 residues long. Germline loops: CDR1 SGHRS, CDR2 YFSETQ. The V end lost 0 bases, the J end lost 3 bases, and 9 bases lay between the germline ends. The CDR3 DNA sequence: TGCGCCAGCAGCTTGGTAACATCAGCTAATGAAAAACTGTTTTTT. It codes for CASSLVTSANEKLFF.

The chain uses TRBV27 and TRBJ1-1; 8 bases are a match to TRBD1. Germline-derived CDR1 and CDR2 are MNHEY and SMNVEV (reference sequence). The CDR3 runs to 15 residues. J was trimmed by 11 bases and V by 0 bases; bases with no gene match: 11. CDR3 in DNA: TGTGCCAGCAGTTTATCGGTGAGGACAGGGAGTCGGGCTTTCTTT. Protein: CASSLSVRTGSRAFF.

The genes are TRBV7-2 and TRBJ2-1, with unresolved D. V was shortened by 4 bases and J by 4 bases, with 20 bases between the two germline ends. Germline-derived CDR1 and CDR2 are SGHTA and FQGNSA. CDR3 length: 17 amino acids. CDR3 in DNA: TGTGCCAGCAGCTCGCCTCCTCCTAGTAGTCCTTACAATGAGCAGTTCTTC. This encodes CASSSPPPSSPYNEQFF.

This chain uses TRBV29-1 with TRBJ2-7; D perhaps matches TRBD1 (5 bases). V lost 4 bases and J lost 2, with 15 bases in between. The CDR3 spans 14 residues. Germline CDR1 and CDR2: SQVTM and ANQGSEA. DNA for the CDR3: TGCAGCGTTGCCGTCGGACAAACCGCCTACGAGCAGTACTTC. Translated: CSVAVGQTAYEQYF.

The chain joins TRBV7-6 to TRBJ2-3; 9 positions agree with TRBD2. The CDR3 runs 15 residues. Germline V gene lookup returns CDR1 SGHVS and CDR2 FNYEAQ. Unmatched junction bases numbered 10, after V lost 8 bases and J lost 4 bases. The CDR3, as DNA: TGTGCCAGCCGCCCCACGGCGGGAGGGCCAGATACGCAGTATTTT. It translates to CASRPTAGGPDTQYF.

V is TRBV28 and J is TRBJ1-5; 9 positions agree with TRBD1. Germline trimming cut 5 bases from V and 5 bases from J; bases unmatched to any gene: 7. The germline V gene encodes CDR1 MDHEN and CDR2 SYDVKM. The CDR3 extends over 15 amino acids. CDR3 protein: CASSAPTGGHQPQHF. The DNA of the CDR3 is TGTGCCAGCAGTGCTCCGACAGGGGGGCATCAGCCCCAGCATTTT.

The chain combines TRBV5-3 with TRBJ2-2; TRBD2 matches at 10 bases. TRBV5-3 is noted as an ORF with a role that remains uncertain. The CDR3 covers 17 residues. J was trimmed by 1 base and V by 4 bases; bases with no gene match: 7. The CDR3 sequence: CARSPHRTSGNTGELFF. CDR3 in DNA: TGTGCCAGAAGCCCTCACCGGACTAGCGGGAACACCGGGGAGCTGTTTTTT.

The CDR3 DNA reads TGTGCCAGCAGCTTGGGGACTAACGTCCTGACTTTC. It codes for CASSLGTNVLTF. The chain is built from TRBV5-6 and TRBJ2-6; D is possibly TRBD2 (5 bases). Trimming took off 0 bases at V and 10 bases at J, with 5 bases between the two ends. The CDR3 length is 12 residues. Germline V gives CDR1 SGHDT, CDR2 YYEEEE.

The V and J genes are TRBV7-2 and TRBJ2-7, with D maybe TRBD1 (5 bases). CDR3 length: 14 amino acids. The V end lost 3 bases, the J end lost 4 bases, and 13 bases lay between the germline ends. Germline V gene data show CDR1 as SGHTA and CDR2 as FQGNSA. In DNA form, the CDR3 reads TGTGCCAGCAGCTTCGTACAGGTCGGGTACGAGCAGTACTTC. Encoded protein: CASSFVQVGYEQYF.

The CDR3: CASSGALSGNTIYF. The CDR3, as DNA: TGTGCCAGCAGCGGTGCCCTATCTGGAAACACCATATATTTT. This chain uses TRBV7-9 with TRBJ1-3; D remains ambiguous. Germline CDR1 SEHNR, CDR2 FQNEAQ (reference sequence). This CDR3 spans 14 amino acids. V was shortened by 5 bases and J by 1 base, with 9 bases between the two germline ends.

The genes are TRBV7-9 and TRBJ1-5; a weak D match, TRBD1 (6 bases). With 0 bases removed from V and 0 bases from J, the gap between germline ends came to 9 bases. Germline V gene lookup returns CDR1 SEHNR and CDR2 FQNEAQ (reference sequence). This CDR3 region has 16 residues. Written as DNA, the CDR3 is TGTGCCAGCAGCTTAGCCCAGGGGAATAGCAATCAGCCCCAGCATTTT. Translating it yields CASSLAQGNSNQPQHF.

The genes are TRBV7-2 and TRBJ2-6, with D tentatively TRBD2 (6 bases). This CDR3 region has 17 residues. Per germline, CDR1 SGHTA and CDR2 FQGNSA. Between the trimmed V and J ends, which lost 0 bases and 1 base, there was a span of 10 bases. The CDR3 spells CASSLAGGTSGANVLTF. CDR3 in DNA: TGTGCCAGCAGCTTAGCCGGGGGAACTTCTGGGGCCAACGTCCTGACTTTC.